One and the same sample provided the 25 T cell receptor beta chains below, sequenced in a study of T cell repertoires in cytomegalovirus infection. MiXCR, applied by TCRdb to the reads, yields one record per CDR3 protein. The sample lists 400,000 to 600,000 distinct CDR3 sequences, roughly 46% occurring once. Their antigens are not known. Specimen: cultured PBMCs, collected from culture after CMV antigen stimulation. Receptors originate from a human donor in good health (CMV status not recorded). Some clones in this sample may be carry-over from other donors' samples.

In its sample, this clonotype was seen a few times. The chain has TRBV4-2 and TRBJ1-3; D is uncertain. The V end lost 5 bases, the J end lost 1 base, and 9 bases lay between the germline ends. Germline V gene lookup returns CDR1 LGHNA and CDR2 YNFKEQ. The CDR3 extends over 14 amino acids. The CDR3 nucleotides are TGTGCCAGCAGCGTTACAGCGTCTGGAAACACCATATATTTT. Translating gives CASSVTASGNTIYF.

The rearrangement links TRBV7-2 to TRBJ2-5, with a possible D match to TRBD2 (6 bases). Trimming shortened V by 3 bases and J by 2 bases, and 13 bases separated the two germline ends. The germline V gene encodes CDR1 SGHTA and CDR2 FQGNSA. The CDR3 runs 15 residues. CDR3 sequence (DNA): TGTGCCAGCAGCTTCCTACGGGGGTTACAAGAGACCCAGTACTTC. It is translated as CASSFLRGLQETQYF.

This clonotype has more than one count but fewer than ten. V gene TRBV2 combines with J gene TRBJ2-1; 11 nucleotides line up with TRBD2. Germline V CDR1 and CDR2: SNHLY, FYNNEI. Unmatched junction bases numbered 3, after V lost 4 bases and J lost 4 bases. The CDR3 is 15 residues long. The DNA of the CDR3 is TGTGCCAGCAGTGGGACTAGCGGGCCGTACAATGAGCAGTTCTTC. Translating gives CASSGTSGPYNEQFF. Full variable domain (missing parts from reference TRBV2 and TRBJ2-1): EPEVTQTPSHQVTQMGQEVILRCVPISNHLYFYWYRQILGQKVEFLVSFYNNEISEKSEIFDDQFSVERPDGSNFTLKIRSTKLEDSAMYFCASSGTSGPYNEQFFGPGTRLTVL.

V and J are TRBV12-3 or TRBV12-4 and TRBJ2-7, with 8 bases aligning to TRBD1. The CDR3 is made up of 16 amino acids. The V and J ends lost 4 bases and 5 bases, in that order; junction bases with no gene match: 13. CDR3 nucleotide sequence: TGTGCCAGCAGTTCCTACAGGACAGGGTCCTTGGACGAGCAGTACTTC. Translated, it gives CASSSYRTGSLDEQYF.

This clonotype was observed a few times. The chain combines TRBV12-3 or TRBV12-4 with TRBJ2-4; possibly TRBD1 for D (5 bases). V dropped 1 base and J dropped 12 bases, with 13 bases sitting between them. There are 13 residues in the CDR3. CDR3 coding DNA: TGTGCCAGCAGTTTAGGGGGCACCCAGAATCAGTACTTC. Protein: CASSLGGTQNQYF.

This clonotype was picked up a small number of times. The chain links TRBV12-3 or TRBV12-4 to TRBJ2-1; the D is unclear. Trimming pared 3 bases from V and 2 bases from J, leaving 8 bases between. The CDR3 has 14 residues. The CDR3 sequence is CASSFGDAYNEQFF. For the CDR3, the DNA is TGTGCCAGCAGTTTCGGCGACGCCTACAATGAGCAGTTCTTC.

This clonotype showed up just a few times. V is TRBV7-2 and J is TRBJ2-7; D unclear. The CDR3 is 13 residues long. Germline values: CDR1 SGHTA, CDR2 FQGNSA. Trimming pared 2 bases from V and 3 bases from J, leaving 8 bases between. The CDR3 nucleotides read TGTGCCAGCAGCTTATGGAGTTACTACGAGCAGTACTTC. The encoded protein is CASSLWSYYEQYF.

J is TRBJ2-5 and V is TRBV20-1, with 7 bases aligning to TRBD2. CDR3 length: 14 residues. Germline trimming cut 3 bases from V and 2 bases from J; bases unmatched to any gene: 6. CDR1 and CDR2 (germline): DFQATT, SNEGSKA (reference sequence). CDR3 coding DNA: TGCAGTGCTAGGGGGGGGTACCGACAAGAGACCCAGTACTTC. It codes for CSARGGYRQETQYF.

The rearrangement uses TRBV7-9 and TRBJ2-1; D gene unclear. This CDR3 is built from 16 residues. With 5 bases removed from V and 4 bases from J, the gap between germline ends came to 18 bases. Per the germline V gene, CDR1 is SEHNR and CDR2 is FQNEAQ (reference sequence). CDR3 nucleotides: TGTGCCAGCAGCCCAACTACAGCCAACAATTACAATGAGCAGTTCTTC. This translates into CASSPTTANNYNEQFF.

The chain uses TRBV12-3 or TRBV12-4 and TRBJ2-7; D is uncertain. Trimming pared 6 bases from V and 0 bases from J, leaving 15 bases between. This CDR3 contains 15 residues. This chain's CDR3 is CASSPGPAPSYEQYF. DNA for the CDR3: TGTGCCAGCAGCCCAGGCCCGGCCCCCTCCTACGAGCAGTACTTC.

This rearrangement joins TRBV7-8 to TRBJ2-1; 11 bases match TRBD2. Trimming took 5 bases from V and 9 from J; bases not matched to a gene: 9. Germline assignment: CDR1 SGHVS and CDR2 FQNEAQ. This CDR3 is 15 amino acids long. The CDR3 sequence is CASSRTSGGSSEQFF. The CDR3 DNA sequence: TGTGCCAGCAGCCGAACTAGCGGGGGTTCCTCTGAGCAGTTCTTC.

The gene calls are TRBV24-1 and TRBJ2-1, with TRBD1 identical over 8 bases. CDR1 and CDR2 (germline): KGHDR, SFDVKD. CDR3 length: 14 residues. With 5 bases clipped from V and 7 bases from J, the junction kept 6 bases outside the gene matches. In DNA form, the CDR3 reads TGTGCCACCAGTGCTGCGGACAGGGAGAATGAGCAGTTCTTC. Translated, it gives CATSAADRENEQFF.

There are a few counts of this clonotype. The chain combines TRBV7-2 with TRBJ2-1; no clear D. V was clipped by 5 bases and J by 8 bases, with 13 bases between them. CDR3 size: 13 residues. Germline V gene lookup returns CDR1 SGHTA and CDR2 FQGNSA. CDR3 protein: CASSPHSVYEQFF. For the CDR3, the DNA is TGTGCCAGCAGCCCCCACTCGGTTTATGAGCAGTTCTTC.

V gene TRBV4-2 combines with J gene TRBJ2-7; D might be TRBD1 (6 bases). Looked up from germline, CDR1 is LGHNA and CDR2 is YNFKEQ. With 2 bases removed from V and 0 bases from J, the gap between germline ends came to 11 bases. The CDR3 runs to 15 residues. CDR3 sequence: CASSQIQGLSYEQYF. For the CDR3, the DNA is TGTGCCAGCAGCCAAATACAGGGCCTCTCCTACGAGCAGTACTTC.

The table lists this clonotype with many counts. The CDR3 region is CASSLWVSEQYF. CDR3 nucleotides: TGTGCCAGCAGCTTGTGGGTATCCGAGCAGTACTTC. The chain combines TRBV5-6 with TRBJ2-7, with D hard to call. CDR1 SGHDT and CDR2 YYEEEE come from the germline V gene. V lost 1 base and J 6 bases, leaving 8 bases between the germline ends. The CDR3 loop spans 12 amino acids.

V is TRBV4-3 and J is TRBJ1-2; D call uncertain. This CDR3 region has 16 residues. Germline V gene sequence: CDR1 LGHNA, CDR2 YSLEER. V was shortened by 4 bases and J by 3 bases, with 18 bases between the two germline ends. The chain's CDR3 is CASSREATRVDYGYTF. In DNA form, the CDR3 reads TGCGCCAGCAGCCGCGAGGCGACGCGGGTCGACTATGGCTACACCTTC.

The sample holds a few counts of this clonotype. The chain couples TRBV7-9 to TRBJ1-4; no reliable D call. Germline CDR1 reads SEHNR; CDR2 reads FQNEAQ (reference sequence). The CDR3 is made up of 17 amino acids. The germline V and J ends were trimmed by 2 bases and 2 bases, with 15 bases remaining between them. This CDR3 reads CASSLPFAGGTNEKLFF. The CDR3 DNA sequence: TGTGCCAGCAGCTTACCGTTTGCCGGAGGGACTAATGAAAAACTGTTTTTT.

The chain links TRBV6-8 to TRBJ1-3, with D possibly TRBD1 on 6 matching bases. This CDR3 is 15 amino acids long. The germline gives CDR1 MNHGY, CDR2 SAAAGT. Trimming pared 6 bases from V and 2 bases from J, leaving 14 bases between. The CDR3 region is CASRTPGHPGNTIYF. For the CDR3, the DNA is TGTGCCAGCAGGACCCCGGGACATCCTGGAAACACCATATATTTT.

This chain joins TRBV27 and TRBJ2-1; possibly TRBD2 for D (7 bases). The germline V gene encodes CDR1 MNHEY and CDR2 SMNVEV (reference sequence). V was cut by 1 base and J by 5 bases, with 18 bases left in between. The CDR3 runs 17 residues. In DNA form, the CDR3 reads TGTGCCAGCAGTTTATGGGGTGGCGGGGGCCAAAACAATGAGCAGTTCTTC. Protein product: CASSLWGGGGQNNEQFF.

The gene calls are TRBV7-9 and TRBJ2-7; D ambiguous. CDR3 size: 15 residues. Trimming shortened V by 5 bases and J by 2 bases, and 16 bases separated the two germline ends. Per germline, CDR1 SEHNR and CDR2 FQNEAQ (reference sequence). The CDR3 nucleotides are TGTGCCAGCAGCCCTCAGAGAGACCCCGCCTACGAGCAGTACTTC. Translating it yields CASSPQRDPAYEQYF.

This CDR3 is CASSSPNRGIPYEQYF. In DNA form, the CDR3 reads TGTGCCAGCAGCTCTCCTAACAGGGGGATCCCCTACGAGCAGTACTTC. This chain joins TRBV5-6 and TRBJ2-7, with 8 nucleotides matching TRBD1. Germline-derived CDR1 and CDR2 are SGHDT and YYEEEE. The CDR3 has 16 amino acids. The J segment lost 2 bases and the V segment lost 3 bases, leaving 10 bases of the junction unmatched.

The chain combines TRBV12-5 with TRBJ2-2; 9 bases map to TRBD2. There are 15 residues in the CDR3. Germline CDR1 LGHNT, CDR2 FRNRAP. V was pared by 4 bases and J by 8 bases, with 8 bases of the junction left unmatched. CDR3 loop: CASGSGDGLAGELFF. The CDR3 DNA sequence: TGTGCTAGTGGTTCGGGGGACGGACTAGCGGGGGAGCTGTTTTTT.

This chain's CDR3 is CASSPVWSSGNTIYF. CDR3 DNA: TGTGCCAGCAGCCCTGTGTGGAGCTCTGGAAACACCATATATTTT. The V gene is TRBV28, the J gene TRBJ1-3; no definite D call. CDR1 and CDR2 from the germline V gene are MDHEN and SYDVKM. This CDR3 region has 15 residues. Trimming removed 6 bases at V and 0 bases at J, with 12 bases between.

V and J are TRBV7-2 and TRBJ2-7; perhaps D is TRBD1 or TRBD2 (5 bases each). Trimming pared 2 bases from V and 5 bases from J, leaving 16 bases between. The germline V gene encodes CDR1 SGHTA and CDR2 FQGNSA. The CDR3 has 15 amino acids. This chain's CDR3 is CASSLRDLSVHEQYF. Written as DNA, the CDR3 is TGTGCCAGCAGCTTACGGGACCTGAGCGTCCACGAGCAGTACTTC.

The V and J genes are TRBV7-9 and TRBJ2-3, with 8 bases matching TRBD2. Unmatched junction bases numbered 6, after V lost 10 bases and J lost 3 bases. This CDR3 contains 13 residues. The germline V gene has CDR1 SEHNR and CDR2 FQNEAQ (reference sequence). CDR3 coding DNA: TGTGCCACCCCGGGGGGGCGAACAGATACGCAGTATTTT. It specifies CATPGGRTDTQYF.